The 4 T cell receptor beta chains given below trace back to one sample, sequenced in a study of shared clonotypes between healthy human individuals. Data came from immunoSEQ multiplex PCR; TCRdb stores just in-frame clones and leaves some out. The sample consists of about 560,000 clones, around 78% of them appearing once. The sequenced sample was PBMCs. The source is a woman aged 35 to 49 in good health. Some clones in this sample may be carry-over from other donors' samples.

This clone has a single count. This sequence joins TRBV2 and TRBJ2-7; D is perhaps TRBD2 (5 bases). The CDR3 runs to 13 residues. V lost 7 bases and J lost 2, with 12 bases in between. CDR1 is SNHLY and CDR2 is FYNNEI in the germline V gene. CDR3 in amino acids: CASKEATTYEQYF. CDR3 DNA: TGTGCCAGCAAGGAGGCGACGACCTACGAGCAGTACTTC.

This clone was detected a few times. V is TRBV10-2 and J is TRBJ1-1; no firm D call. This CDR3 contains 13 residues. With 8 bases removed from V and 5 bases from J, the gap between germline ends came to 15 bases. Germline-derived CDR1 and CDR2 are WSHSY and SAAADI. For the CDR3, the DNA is TGCGCCAGCGGCCGGGCAGACGGGACTGAAGCTTTCTTT. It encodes CASGRADGTEAFF.

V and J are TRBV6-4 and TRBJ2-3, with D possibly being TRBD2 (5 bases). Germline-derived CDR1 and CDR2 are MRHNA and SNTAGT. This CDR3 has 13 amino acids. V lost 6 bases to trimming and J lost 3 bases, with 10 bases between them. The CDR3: CASRESGTDTQYF. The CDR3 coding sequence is TGTGCCAGCAGGGAAAGCGGTACAGATACGCAGTATTTT.

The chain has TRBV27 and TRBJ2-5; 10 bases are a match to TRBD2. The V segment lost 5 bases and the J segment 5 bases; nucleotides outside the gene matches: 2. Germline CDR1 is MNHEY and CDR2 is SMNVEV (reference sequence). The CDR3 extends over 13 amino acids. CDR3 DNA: TGTGCCAGCAGTCTTAGCGGGAGGGAGACCCAGTACTTC. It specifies CASSLSGRETQYF.